The TCR beta chain described here comes from a study of post-analysis software for immune sequencing data. Whole-study context: Multiple sclerosis in the patients followed relapsing-remitting, secondary progressive and progressive-relapsing courses. Study observations and caveats: Among multiple sclerosis patients, normalized Chao1 diversity was significantly below that of controls. Comparison of patients with controls showed roughly five TRBV segments more frequent in patients, TRBV5-6, TRBV5-1 and TRBV20-1 among them. Samples prepared in the same batch strongly co-clustered by F measure.

This CDR3 comprises 15 residues. From germline, CDR1 is SGHDN and CDR2 FVKESK. Unmatched junction bases numbered 4, after V lost 4 bases and J lost 2 bases. This clonotype was recorded at least ten times. Its antigen is as yet unknown. Unique molecular identifiers were present in the TCR beta cDNA libraries. TCRdb analysed the PCR reads with MiXCR anew, one entry per CDR3 protein. This sample has hundreds of thousands of distinct CDR3 sequences, with about 32% found just once. Sequencing was done on a sample of blood. The clonotype comes from a girl under 18 with multiple sclerosis. The chain carries TRBV14 and TRBJ2-7, with 11 nucleotides matching TRBD2. CDR3 protein: CASSPTSGGPYEQYF. The CDR3 DNA reads TGTGCCAGCAGCCCTACTAGCGGGGGACCCTACGAGCAGTACTTC. The entire variable domain, with the rest obtained from reference TRBV14 and TRBJ2-7, is as follows: EAGVTQFPSHSVIEKGQTVTLRCDPISGHDNLYWYRRVMGKEIKFLLHFVKESKQDESGMPNNRFLAERTGGTYSTLKVQPAELEDSGVYFCASSPTSGGPYEQYFGPGTRLTVT.